A single TCR beta chain is shown here with its context. This sample is part of a study of identical twins. A universal primer binding site was introduced by template switching. The final cDNA contained unique molecular identifiers. TCRdb fed the 5' RACE reads into MiXCR, producing one record per CDR3 protein. In the table there are around 1.7 million distinct CDR3 sequences, around 33% of which are singletons. The CDR3 length is 17 residues. The J segment lost 0 bases and the V segment lost 2 bases, leaving 5 bases of the junction unmatched. CDR1 and CDR2 (germline): SGHRS, YFSETQ. The origin of this receptor is a newborn girl in good health. Sequenced input: cord blood. The chain uses TRBV5-1 and TRBJ2-6, with TRBD1 identical over 7 bases. Here the CDR3 DNA reads TGCGCCAGCAGCTTCCGGACAGGCAGCTCTGGGGCCAACGTCCTGACTTTC. It translates to CASSFRTGSSGANVLTF.